These T cell receptor beta chains were read from a single sample in a study of blood T cell repertoires in COVID-19. Generated by immunoSEQ multiplex PCR, the TCRdb table keeps only in-frame clones and is missing some. The sample has about 220,000 clones; under 90% are singletons. Sequencing was done on a sample of peripheral blood. Receptor source: a young man with active or convalescent COVID-19. The CDR3 runs from the conserved cysteine through the conserved F or W. A D gene is named only where the DNA matches it firmly. Not all rows give a size; the values are once, few, many and, for expanded clones, a class.

>NA|TRBJ1-1|NA|TRBV11-2|18
CASSLLFGRRPLNTEAFF
TGTGCCAGCAGCTTACTTTTTGGCAGGAGGCCCTTGAACACTGAAGCTTTCTTT
>NA|TRBJ2-5|NA|TRBV20-1|14
CSASHGASQETQYF
TGCAGTGCTAGTCATGGGGCATCACAAGAGACCCAGTACTTC
>NA|TRBJ1-2|TRBD1|TRBV5-5|13
CASSFQGADGYTF
TGTGCCAGCAGCTTCCAGGGGGCGGATGGCTACACCTTC
>NA|TRBJ2-2|NA|TRBV28|14
CASSSPQVPGELFF
TGTGCCAGCAGTTCCCCCCAGGTTCCCGGGGAGCTGTTTTTT
>NA|TRBJ2-3|NA|TRBV19|15
CASSQQLALGDTQYF
TGTGCCAGTAGTCAACAGTTGGCTCTGGGAGATACGCAGTATTTT
>NA|TRBJ2-7|NA|TRBV30|14
CACALEGSGYEQYF
TGTGCCTGTGCGTTGGAGGGGAGTGGTTACGAGCAGTACTTC
>few|TRBJ1-1|NA|TRBV19|16
CASSIDRVDRDTEAFF
TGTGCCAGTAGTATAGATCGGGTGGATAGAGACACTGAAGCTTTCTTT
>NA|TRBJ2-1|NA|TRBV23-1|15
CASRDPGTDSNEQFF
TGCGCCAGCAGAGACCCCGGGACTGACTCCAATGAGCAGTTCTTC
>NA|TRBJ2-6|NA|TRBV18|15
CASSLQSKGANVLTF
TGTGCCAGCTCACTACAGAGTAAAGGGGCCAACGTCCTGACTTTC
>NA|TRBJ2-7|NA|TRBV27|15
CASSLSMGGLDEQYF
TGTGCCAGCAGTTTATCGATGGGGGGGCTGGACGAGCAGTACTTC
>NA|TRBJ2-7|TRBD2|TRBV15|13
CASSGTSGNEQYF
TGTGCCTCCTCTGGGACTAGCGGAAATGAGCAGTACTTC
>once|TRBJ2-1|NA|TRBV6-2/TRBV6-3|16
CASSYPLTRQTNEQFF
TGTGCCAGCAGTTACCCGCTGACTAGACAGACCAATGAGCAGTTCTTC
>NA|TRBJ1-6|NA|TRBV7-2|16
CASSLALTFRESPLHF
TGTGCCAGCAGCTTAGCGCTGACATTTAGGGAGTCACCCCTCCACTTT
>NA|TRBJ2-7|NA|TRBV5-5|14
CASSLSRATYEQYF
TGTGCCAGCAGCTTGTCCAGGGCCACCTACGAGCAGTACTTC
>NA|TRBJ2-7|TRBD2|TRBV11-2|14
CASTIGRGNYEQYF
TGTGCCAGCACCATTGGGCGGGGGAACTACGAGCAGTACTTC
>NA|TRBJ1-2|TRBD1|TRBV28|15
CASSFPGTGLRGYTF
TGTGCCAGCAGTTTCCCCGGGACAGGCCTTAGAGGCTACACCTTC
>NA|TRBJ1-4|TRBD1|TRBV25-1|16
CASSEYRQTGGEKLFF
TGTGCCAGCAGTGAATATAGACAGACAGGGGGTGAAAAACTGTTTTTT
>NA|TRBJ1-5|NA|TRBV18|18
CASSPSGGGLSFNQPQHF
TGTGCCAGCTCACCCTCCGGTGGGGGCCTTTCATTTAATCAGCCCCAGCATTTT
>NA|TRBJ1-2|NA|TRBV21-1|14
CASSPTGQNYGYTF
TGTGCCAGCAGCCCTACGGGACAAAACTATGGCTACACCTTC
>NA|TRBJ2-7|NA|TRBV2|13
CASSQELSYEQYF
TGTGCCAGCAGCCAGGAACTCTCCTACGAGCAGTACTTC
>NA|TRBJ1-1|NA|TRBV5-1|15
CASSPGTGINTEAFF
TGCGCCAGCAGCCCGGGAACAGGGATTAACACTGAAGCTTTCTTT
>NA|TRBJ2-1|NA|TRBV14|13
CASSPLAWGEQFF
TGTGCCAGCAGCCCACTAGCCTGGGGGGAGCAGTTCTTC
>NA|TRBJ2-7|NA|TRBV7-9|14
CASSSRGGTNEQYF
TGTGCCAGCAGCTCTAGGGGGGGGACTAACGAGCAGTACTTC
>NA|TRBJ1-5|NA|TRBV21-1|15
CASSLRGSSNQPQHF
TGTGCCAGCAGCCTCAGGGGATCGAGCAATCAGCCCCAGCATTTT
>NA|TRBJ1-4|NA|TRBV2|15
CASSFDSTLGEKLFF
TGTGCCAGCAGCTTTGACAGCACCCTCGGGGAAAAACTGTTTTTT
>once|TRBJ2-5|TRBD2|TRBV7-9|15
CASSLWTSVLETQYF
TGTGCCAGCAGCTTATGGACTAGCGTCCTTGAGACCCAGTACTTC
>NA|TRBJ1-2|NA|TRBV7-9|14
CASTSAGLNYGYTF
TGTGCCAGCACCTCGGCAGGGCTCAACTATGGCTACACCTTC
>few|TRBJ2-1|NA|TRBV2|12
CASSGGRGEQFF
TGTGCCAGCAGTGGAGGGCGCGGTGAGCAGTTCTTC
>NA|TRBJ1-5|NA|TRBV7-2|15
CASSLAGLSNQPQHF
TGTGCCAGCAGCCTCGCAGGGTTAAGCAATCAGCCCCAGCATTTT
>NA|TRBJ2-1|TRBD2|TRBV6-5|14
CASTGTSRYNEQFF
TGTGCCAGCACTGGGACTAGCAGATACAATGAGCAGTTCTTC
>NA|TRBJ1-4|NA|TRBV19|13
CASKKQGEEKLFF
TGTGCCAGTAAGAAACAGGGCGAGGAAAAACTGTTTTTT
>few|TRBJ2-2|NA|TRBV5-6|17
CASSLLRPGDWTGELFF
TGTGCCAGCAGTCTGCTCCGACCAGGGGATTGGACCGGGGAGCTGTTTTTT
>NA|TRBJ2-3|TRBD1|TRBV29-1|14
CSVGTGLSTDTQYF
TGCAGCGTGGGGACAGGGCTTAGCACAGATACGCAGTATTTT
>NA|TRBJ2-2|TRBD1|TRBV5-1|15
CASSSETGKTGELFF
TGCGCCAGCAGCTCGGAGACAGGGAAAACCGGGGAGCTGTTTTTT
>NA|TRBJ1-2|NA|TRBV7-2|14
CASSPFRHDYGYTF
TGTGCCAGCAGTCCCTTCAGACACGATTATGGCTACACCTTC
>NA|TRBJ2-1|NA|TRBV5-1|13
CASSLGAGPEQFF
TGCGCCAGCAGCTTGGGCGCGGGCCCTGAGCAGTTCTTC
>NA|TRBJ2-1|NA|TRBV9|13
CASSQGSKNEQFF
TGTGCCAGCAGCCAGGGAAGCAAAAATGAGCAGTTCTTC
>NA|TRBJ2-2|NA|TRBV29-1|12
CSVPQGAGELFF
TGCAGCGTTCCCCAGGGCGCCGGGGAGCTGTTTTTT
>NA|TRBJ1-1|NA|TRBV7-9|14
CASSLQGSAVGAFF
TGTGCCAGCAGCTTACAGGGGTCCGCCGTCGGCGCTTTCTTT